The 25 T cell receptor beta chains below all came from one sample that was sequenced in a study of blood T cell repertoires in COVID-19. TCRdb's table, derived via immunoSEQ multiplex PCR, lists solely in-frame clones and lacks some. The sample lists about 220,000 clones; 86% were seen once. Material for sequencing was PBMCs or T cells enriched from blood (not recorded which). The receptors were gathered from a woman in her forties with acute COVID-19.

The chain is built from TRBV5-1 and TRBJ2-1; 10 bases match TRBD2. V trimming: 1 base; J trimming: 5 bases; junction bases outside the gene matches: 6. CDR3 length equals 16 residues. Germline CDR1 reads SGHRS; CDR2 reads YFSETQ. The CDR3 nucleotides read TGCGCCAGCAGCTTGCGGGTACTAGCGGGGAACAATGAGCAGTTCTTC. Protein: CASSLRVLAGNNEQFF.

The rearrangement uses TRBV6-5 and TRBJ1-1; 7 nucleotides align to TRBD1. Trimming removed 3 bases from V and 0 bases from J; junction bases left unmatched: 4. This CDR3 has 15 amino acids. Germline CDR1 reads MNHEY; CDR2 reads SVGAGI. CDR3 DNA: TGTGCCAGCAGTTATCAGACAGGGTTGAACACTGAAGCTTTCTTT. It encodes CASSYQTGLNTEAFF.

The rearrangement joins TRBV9 to TRBJ1-2; D might be TRBD1 (5 bases). Looked up from germline, CDR1 is SGDLS and CDR2 is YYNGEE. V was clipped by 6 bases and J by 8 bases, with 26 bases between them. This CDR3 has 16 residues. This CDR3 is CASTTGLIAGLNGYTF. CDR3 sequence (DNA): TGTGCCAGCACCACTGGGCTGATTGCGGGGCTTAACGGCTACACCTTC.

The gene calls are TRBV25-1 and TRBJ1-2; 7 bases line up with TRBD1. V lost 9 bases, J lost 4 bases, and 8 bases stayed unmatched. This CDR3 has 13 residues. The V gene's germline CDR1 is MGHDK and CDR2 SYGVNS. CDR3 sequence: CARTTGFIYGYTF. The CDR3 nucleotides read TGTGCCAGGACGACAGGGTTTATCTATGGCTACACCTTC.

The chain's CDR3 is CSVGAGGPEAFF. CDR3 DNA: TGCAGCGTTGGCGCCGGGGGGCCTGAAGCTTTCTTT. The chain has TRBV29-1 and TRBJ1-1; a weak D match, TRBD1 (6 bases). V was shortened by 4 bases and J by 6 bases, with 12 bases between the two germline ends. This CDR3 comprises 12 residues. CDR1 is SQVTM, CDR2 ANQGSEA, per germline.

V usage is TRBV6-2 or TRBV6-3 and J usage is TRBJ1-2; 8 bases agree with TRBD1. CDR3 size: 16 residues. Germline assignment: CDR1 MNHEY and CDR2 SVGEGT. V shed 0 bases and J 4 bases; nucleotides not matched to a gene: 7. The CDR3 DNA reads TGTGCCAGCAGTTACTCAGTAGGACAGGGCTCCTATGGCTACACCTTC. Its protein product is CASSYSVGQGSYGYTF.

This rearrangement joins TRBV18 to TRBJ2-7, with a tentative D call TRBD2 (6 bases). CDR1 and CDR2 (germline): KGHSH, LQKENI. V was shortened by 3 bases and J by 5 bases, with 17 bases between the two germline ends. This CDR3 has 15 residues. The CDR3 spells CASSPVGGGSDEQYF. The CDR3 region has the DNA TGTGCCAGCTCACCCGTTGGTGGAGGGTCGGACGAGCAGTACTTC.

This clone was recorded once. J is TRBJ1-1 and V is TRBV5-6, with 8 bases lining up with TRBD1. Germline trimming cut 4 bases from V and 1 base from J; bases unmatched to any gene: 6. This CDR3 is 15 amino acids long. Germline CDR1 and CDR2: SGHDT and YYEEEE. As DNA, the CDR3 is TGTGCCAGCAGCCAAGGGGACAGGAGGAACACTGAAGCTTTCTTT. Residues: CASSQGDRRNTEAFF. Full variable domain (outside the CDR3, taken from reference TRBV5-6 and TRBJ1-1): DAGVTQSPTHLIKTRGQQVTLRCSPKSGHDTVSWYQQALGQGPQFIFQYYEEEERQRGNFPDRFSGHQFPNYSSELNVNALLLGDSALYLCASSQGDRRNTEAFFGQGTRLTVV.

This clone was counted ten times or more. The rearrangement uses TRBV2 and TRBJ1-2, with D maybe TRBD1 (6 bases). Trimming stripped 6 bases from V and 3 bases from J, with 14 bases between. Germline values: CDR1 SNHLY, CDR2 FYNNEI. This CDR3 has 14 amino acids. DNA for the CDR3: TGTGCCAGCAGGGACGACAGGACCTACTATGGCTACACCTTC. Protein product: CASRDDRTYYGYTF.

This chain connects TRBV25-1 to TRBJ2-3, with 8 bases identical to TRBD1. V lost 5 bases, J lost 5 bases, and 9 bases stayed unmatched. The germline V gene has CDR1 MGHDK and CDR2 SYGVNS. This CDR3 has 15 residues. CDR3 loop: CASSISGTGGDTQYF. CDR3 DNA sequence: TGTGCCAGCAGTATATCCGGGACAGGCGGAGATACGCAGTATTTT.

This chain uses TRBV27 with TRBJ2-2; TRBD2 matches at 8 bases. The V gene's germline CDR1 is MNHEY and CDR2 SMNVEV (reference sequence). This CDR3 region has 16 residues. Unmatched junction bases numbered 6, after V lost 5 bases and J lost 1 base. CDR3 DNA sequence: TGTGCCAGCAGTATGATCAGCGGGAGGAACACCGGGGAGCTGTTTTTT. It codes for CASSMISGRNTGELFF.

The J gene is TRBJ1-2, the V gene TRBV15; D is ambiguous. V lost 6 bases to trimming and J lost 4 bases, with 18 bases between them. Per the germline V gene, CDR1 is LNHNV and CDR2 is YYDKDF (reference sequence). CDR3 length equals 15 residues. The CDR3 DNA sequence: TGTGCCACCAGGAATCCAGCGAAAGGAAGCTATGGCTACACCTTC. Its translation: CATRNPAKGSYGYTF.

The chain recombines TRBV4-3 with TRBJ2-1, with TRBD2 matching 9 bases. Germline CDR1 is LGHNA and CDR2 is YSLEER. This CDR3 region has 16 residues. V lost 1 base, J lost 2 bases, and 3 bases stayed unmatched. CDR3 nucleotides: TGCGCCAGCAGCCAAGGGGGCGGGGGGGCCTACAATGAGCAGTTCTTC. This encodes CASSQGGGGAYNEQFF.

The rearrangement links TRBV28 to TRBJ2-7; possibly TRBD1 for D (6 bases). CDR1 is MDHEN and CDR2 is SYDVKM in the germline V gene. The V gene lost 1 base and the J gene lost 4 bases, with 17 bases spanning the gap. The CDR3 contains 16 residues. DNA for the CDR3: TGTGCCAGCAGTTTATTGGGCCAGGGGCTCCTATACGAGCAGTACTTC. The encoded protein is CASSLLGQGLLYEQYF.

The genes are TRBV29-1 and TRBJ2-7; the match to TRBD2 covers 7 bases. The V gene end was trimmed by 3 bases and the J gene end by 2 bases; junction bases not matched to a gene: 7. Germline V CDR1 and CDR2: SQVTM, ANQGSEA. This CDR3 is 14 amino acids long. Here the CDR3 reads CSVEGGAGAYEQYF. The CDR3 DNA reads TGCAGCGTTGAGGGAGGGGCGGGAGCCTACGAGCAGTACTTC.

The chain combines TRBV30 with TRBJ1-6, with D possibly being TRBD1 (6 bases). Trimming took 5 bases from V and 4 from J, leaving 12 bases between them. The CDR3 runs to 14 residues. Germline CDR1 GTSNPN, CDR2 SVGIG (reference sequence). The DNA for the CDR3 is TGTGCCTGGCACAGGGAAACTTATAATTCACCCCTCCACTTT. Translated: CAWHRETYNSPLHF.

The rearrangement links TRBV18 to TRBJ1-1; no reliable D call. Between the trimmed V and J ends, which lost 5 bases and 3 bases, there was a span of 7 bases. The germline CDR1 and CDR2 sequences are KGHSH and LQKENI. The CDR3 length is 12 residues. CDR3 nucleotide sequence: TGTGCCAGCTCATCAACGGACACTGAAGCTTTCTTT. Protein product: CASSSTDTEAFF. Using reference TRBV18 and TRBJ1-1 for the parts outside the CDR3, the full variable domain is NAGVMQNPRHLVRRRGQEARLRCSPMKGHSHVYWYRQLPEEGLKFMVYLQKENIIDESGMPKERFSAEFPKEGPSILRIQQVVRGDSAAYFCASSSTDTEAFFGQGTRLTVV.

Here the CDR3 reads CASSGGDRGDDTEAFF. The CDR3 DNA reads TGTGCCAGCAGTGGGGGGGACAGGGGAGATGACACTGAAGCTTTCTTT. J is TRBJ1-1 and V is TRBV6-1; 10 nucleotides match TRBD1. The CDR3 length is 16 residues. J gave up 3 bases and V 4 bases, and 8 bases lay outside the gene matches. Germline V gene lookup returns CDR1 MNHNS and CDR2 SASEGT.

The chain links TRBV9 to TRBJ2-3, with 8 positions matching TRBD1. Germline assignment: CDR1 SGDLS and CDR2 YYNGEE. The CDR3 is made up of 16 amino acids. J lost 2 bases, V lost 4 bases, and 9 bases had no gene match. The CDR3 bases are TGTGCCAGCAGCCAAGGACAGGGCATACCCACAGATACGCAGTATTTT. It is translated as CASSQGQGIPTDTQYF.

V is TRBV4-3 and J is TRBJ1-1; D gene ambiguous. CDR3 length: 13 amino acids. Germline V gives CDR1 LGHNA, CDR2 YSLEER. V lost 0 bases to trimming and J lost 4 bases, with 6 bases between them. CDR3 protein: CASSQEARTEAFF. CDR3 DNA sequence: TGCGCCAGCAGCCAAGAGGCCCGCACTGAAGCTTTCTTT.

This sequence joins TRBV6-5 and TRBJ1-2; 8 bases align to TRBD1. Trimming cost V 6 bases and J 2 bases; bases outside gene matches: 8. The length of the CDR3 is 15 residues. The germline V gene encodes CDR1 MNHEY and CDR2 SVGAGI. CDR3: CASRTIAGGNYGYTF. The CDR3 region has the DNA TGTGCCAGCAGAACCATAGCAGGGGGCAACTATGGCTACACCTTC.

The chain combines TRBV15 with TRBJ2-7; 9 bases match TRBD2. There are 15 residues in the CDR3. After removal of 3 bases from V and 3 bases from J, the junction contained 6 bases not matched to a gene. Germline CDR1 reads LNHNV; CDR2 reads YYDKDF (reference sequence). DNA for the CDR3: TGTGCCACCAGCAGTGGGGGACTAGCTCACTACGAGCAGTACTTC. Its translation is CATSSGGLAHYEQYF.

The CDR3: CASSPWTDYGYTF. The CDR3 DNA reads TGCGCCAGCAGCCCATGGACAGACTATGGCTACACCTTC. J is TRBJ1-2 and V is TRBV5-1; the D gene is possibly TRBD1 (6 bases). The CDR3 sequence is 13 residues long. The V end lost 4 bases, the J end lost 3 bases, and 10 bases lay between the germline ends. Germline assignment: CDR1 SGHRS and CDR2 YFSETQ.

There are a few counts of this clone. The rearrangement links TRBV19 to TRBJ2-2; D is perhaps TRBD1 (5 bases). Trimming stripped 4 bases from V and 0 bases from J, with 9 bases between. Germline lookup yields CDR1 LNHDA and CDR2 SQIVND (reference sequence). The CDR3 is 15 amino acids. For the CDR3, the DNA is TGTGCCAGTAGTAGGCAGGGCGCGAACACCGGGGAGCTGTTTTTT. Translation: CASSRQGANTGELFF.

This chain uses TRBV28 with TRBJ1-1, with TRBD1 as a possible D gene (6 bases). The CDR3 loop spans 16 amino acids. The germline CDR1 and CDR2 sequences are MDHEN and SYDVKM. Trimming shortened V by 5 bases and J by 0 bases, and 16 bases separated the two germline ends. The CDR3 bases are TGTGCCAGCAGTCCTACACAGGGCCACATGAACACTGAAGCTTTCTTT. It translates to CASSPTQGHMNTEAFF.